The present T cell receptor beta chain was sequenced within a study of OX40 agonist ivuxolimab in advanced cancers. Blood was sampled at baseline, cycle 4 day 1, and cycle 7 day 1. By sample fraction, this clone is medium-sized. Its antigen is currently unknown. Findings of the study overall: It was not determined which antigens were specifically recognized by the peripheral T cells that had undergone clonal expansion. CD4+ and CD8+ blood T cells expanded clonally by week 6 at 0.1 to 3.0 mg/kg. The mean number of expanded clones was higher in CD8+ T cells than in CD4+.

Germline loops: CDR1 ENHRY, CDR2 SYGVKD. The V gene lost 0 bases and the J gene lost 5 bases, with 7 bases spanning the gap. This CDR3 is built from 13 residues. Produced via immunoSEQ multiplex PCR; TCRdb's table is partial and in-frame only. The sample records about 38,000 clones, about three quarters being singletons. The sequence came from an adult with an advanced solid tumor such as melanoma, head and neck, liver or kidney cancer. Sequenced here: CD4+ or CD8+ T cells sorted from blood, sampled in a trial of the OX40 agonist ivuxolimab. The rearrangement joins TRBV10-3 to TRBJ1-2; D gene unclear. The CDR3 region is CAISESLEYGYTF. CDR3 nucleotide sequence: TGTGCCATCAGTGAGTCGCTAGAATATGGCTACACCTTC.